This record looks at one T cell receptor beta chain sequence and its context. Its antigen is currently unknown. Within the sample, other DNA sequences also encode this same CDR3. These data originate in a study of OX40 agonist ivuxolimab in advanced cancers. Study-level results: Part of the nonresponder group also had normalized T-cell clonal expansion that was low. Circulating CD4+ and CD8+ T cells showed clonal expansion by week 6 at 0.1 to 3.0 mg/kg.

Sequencing was performed with immunoSEQ multiplex PCR; in TCRdb, only in-frame clones are kept and a portion is missing. The sample yields tens of thousands of clones, about 90% seen once. The specimen was CD4+ or CD8+ T cells sorted from blood, collected in a trial of the OX40 agonist ivuxolimab. This receptor was taken from an adult with an advanced solid tumor such as melanoma, head and neck, liver or kidney cancer.

CDR3 sequence: CASSLSRTYNEQFF. The CDR3 bases are TGTGCCAGCAGCTTAAGCCGTACTTACAATGAGCAGTTCTTC. This sequence joins TRBV7-3 and TRBJ2-1; no firm D call. CDR3 size: 14 residues. V gave up 1 base and J gave up 4 bases, with 8 bases separating them. From germline, CDR1 is SGHTA and CDR2 FQGTGA.